This T cell receptor (beta chain) appears in the sequencing data of a study of blood T cells in healthy people across ages (dated by TCRdb to the mid-2010s). In the study overall: In model experiments, template switching captured roughly one uniquely barcoded TCR beta cDNA molecule for every two T cells. To avoid experimental bias, donors of different ages were distributed randomly across sequencing lanes. The study measured age-related changes in TCR beta repertoire diversity using deep sequencing normalized with unique cDNA molecular identifiers. For two donors (one aged 18 to 29 and one aged 80 or older), the study analyzed two additional independent replicas of 1 million unique cDNA reads from the same blood draw. Four age groups were formed from the donors: young (average roughly 15 years), middle-aged (approximately 42), aged (approximately 60) and long-lived (less than 85). The paper's findings and limits, for the study overall: Compared with the aged group, more naive CD4+ T cells, fewer expanded clones and increased TCR diversity were shown by the long-lived group, suggesting age selection. Total diversity estimates from one million sequenced T cells were considered lower bounds and underestimates. Bulk unsorted PBMC profiling prevented conclusive comparison of naive and antigen-experienced compartments. Because the CMV infection status of the donors was unknown, age-related changes in expanded clonotypes may potentially have been confounded. Observed TCR beta diversity per million T cells fell roughly linearly with age, and a significant reduction was already apparent by age roughly 41. Observed TCR beta diversity correlated strongly with the percentage of naive T cells measured by flow cytometry.

With regard to this clonotype: Its antigen remains undetermined. No base-level quality is on record; no much larger clone is a single base apart.

Systemically healthy Caucasian individuals from Russia, roughly 40 in total and aged roughly 6 to 100 years, were included as donors. Each donor gave about 9.7 milliliters of peripheral blood, drawn into EDTA-treated Vacutainer tubes. Ficoll-Paque density-gradient centrifugation was used to isolate PBMCs, with at least 6.5 million per sample. Total RNA was extracted from PBMCs with Trizol reagent, with at least 6 micrograms obtained per sample. The percentages of naive CD45RAhigh/CD27high T cells were determined by flow cytometry on a PBMC aliquot from every donor. The germline V gene encodes CDR1 MNHEY and CDR2 SMNVEV (reference sequence). V is clipped by 5 bases and J by 13 bases, and the sequence between their germline boundaries is 15 bases long. The CDR3 contains 13 residues, cysteine and phenylalanine counted. The retained sequence is limited to the CDR3, 39 bases, with the frame set at the first base.

The receptor library was made with 5' RACE. Sequencing took place on an Illumina HiSeq 2500. A second PCR of 7 to 11 cycles was performed with a sample-barcoded 5' primer and a J-beta primer mix. Each TCR beta cDNA molecule received a unique molecular identifier from a template-switch 5' adaptor carrying 12 random nucleotides. At least 3 million CDR3-containing paired-end reads were obtained from each sample. The Mint cDNA synthesis kit, primed by a TRBC-specific oligonucleotide, was used to synthesize first-strand cDNA from all RNA. Following uracil-DNA glycosylase treatment, all cDNA underwent a first 18-cycle PCR with the universal primers M1SS and BC2_uni_R. The published analysis was carried out like this. Normalization of each sample was performed by random selection of 1 million high-quality reads, each carrying a distinct molecular identifier. Reads sharing molecular identifiers were discarded rather than binned into consensus sequences. CDR3 identification, clonotype clustering and error correction used MiTCR with a Q25 quality threshold and the strictest error-elimination algorithm. A nonparametric unseen species model using Euler transformation provided a lower-bound estimate of total TCR beta diversity. TCRdb redid the processing of the public reads, applying fastp at Q25 and MiXCR, and retained in-frame beta chains. Records with the same CDR3 protein are collapsed into one entry carrying the most frequent genes and DNA. The V and J calls reflect TCRdb's pipeline rather than the authors' work. The sample table holds approximately 1.5 million distinct CDR3 sequences, of which roughly 30% were seen once. Together, the top ten hold 11% of the sample.

The chain is encoded by TRBV27 joined to TRBJ1-6, with no confident D gene call. The sequence derives from a woman in her twenties or thirties in good health. What was sequenced was blood. Read as DNA, the sequence is TGTGCCAGCAGTACACCTGAGAAGTTTCCCCTCCACTTT. The translation is CASSTPEKFPLHF.